Listed below are T cell receptor beta chains from one sample, sequenced in a study of T cell changes during pregnancy in multiple sclerosis. Only in-frame clones appear in the TCRdb table, and some are missing; sequencing was by immunoSEQ multiplex PCR. Of tens of thousands of clones listed, under 95% are singletons. Sequences were derived from CD4+ T cells from peripheral blood mononuclear cells, sampled in the second trimester of pregnancy. The receptors originated from a female donor with multiple sclerosis, enrolled in a pregnancy study. Each CDR3 is given with its conserved first and last residue. The D gene is left open where the match is weak. Clone sizes are given selectively: once, few, many, or a class where the clone is expanded.

once	TRBD1	TRBV18	TRBJ1-2	CASSDRVSFDYGYTF	TGTGCCAGCTCAGACAGGGTTTCGTTCGACTATGGCTACACCTTC
NA	NA	TRBV6-1	TRBJ1-1	CAMVVGGTEAFF	TGTGCCATGGTAGTCGGGGGCACTGAAGCTTTCTTT
NA	NA	TRBV27	TRBJ1-5	CASSLKSVYSNQPQHF	TGTGCCAGCAGTTTAAAGTCAGTTTATAGCAATCAGCCCCAGCATTTT
NA	TRBD1	TRBV6-4	TRBJ1-6	CASSEARGSPLHF	TGTGCCAGCAGTGAGGCCAGGGGGTCGCCCCTCCACTTT
NA	TRBD1	TRBV6-5	TRBJ1-1	CASRPGTGISEAFF	TGTGCCAGCAGGCCCGGGACAGGGATATCTGAAGCTTTCTTT
NA	NA	TRBV19	TRBJ2-7	CASSPDGAYEQYF	TGTGCCAGTAGTCCGGACGGGGCCTACGAGCAGTACTTC
NA	TRBD2	TRBV11-2	TRBJ2-1	CASSLASGINEQFF	TGTGCCAGCAGTCTAGCTAGCGGGATAAATGAGCAGTTCTTC
NA	TRBD1	TRBV4-3	TRBJ1-5	CASSQSPRGRSNQPQHF	TGCGCCAGCAGCCAATCCCCCAGGGGGCGAAGCAATCAGCCCCAGCATTTT
NA	TRBD1	TRBV5-4	TRBJ1-3	CASSPGQGSSSSGNTIYF	TGTGCCAGCAGCCCCGGACAGGGAAGTTCTAGCTCTGGAAACACCATATATTTT
NA	TRBD1	TRBV6-1	TRBJ2-3	CASSRTGEDTQYF	TGTGCCAGCAGTAGGACAGGGGAGGATACGCAGTATTTT
NA	NA	TRBV19	TRBJ2-2	CASRSSGANTGELFF	TGTGCCAGTAGGTCTTCCGGGGCGAACACCGGGGAGCTGTTTTTT
NA	TRBD2	TRBV28	TRBJ2-5	CASSLWLAGEGETQYF	TGTGCCAGCAGTTTATGGCTAGCGGGAGAGGGAGAGACCCAGTACTTC
NA	TRBD1	TRBV27	TRBJ2-7	CASRLTSRGQYEQYF	TGTGCCAGCAGGCTCACTAGCAGGGGGCAGTACGAGCAGTACTTC
NA	NA	TRBV6-1	TRBJ1-6	CASSESGNSPLHF	TGTGCCAGCAGTGAATCAGGGAATTCACCCCTCCACTTT
NA	TRBD1	TRBV9	TRBJ1-4	CASSPRGQGTEKLFF	TGTGCCAGCAGCCCCAGGGGGCAGGGGACTGAAAAACTGTTTTTT
NA	NA	TRBV1	TRBJ1-2	CTSSQAAPPRFYGYTF	TGCACCAGCAGCCAAGCAGCGCCGCCCAGATTCTATGGCTACACCTTC
NA	TRBD1	TRBV30	TRBJ1-4	CAWSAQGVRKLFF	TGTGCCTGGAGTGCGCAGGGGGTACGAAAACTGTTTTTT
NA	TRBD2	TRBV5-5	TRBJ2-1	CASSLEGTSGNHEQFF	TGTGCCAGCAGCTTGGAAGGGACTAGCGGGAATCATGAGCAGTTCTTC
NA	NA	TRBV6-6	TRBJ2-3	CASSGIADTQYF	TGTGCCAGCTCCGGGATCGCAGATACGCAGTATTTT
NA	NA	TRBV28	TRBJ2-3	CASSFGSVRDTQYF	TGTGCCAGCAGTTTTGGTAGCGTACGGGATACGCAGTATTTT
NA	TRBD1	TRBV11-2	TRBJ2-7	CASRTGGVSYEQYF	TGTGCCAGCAGGACAGGGGGCGTTTCCTACGAGCAGTACTTC
NA	NA	TRBV30	TRBJ1-1	CAWAWGEAEAFF	TGTGCCTGGGCGTGGGGAGAAGCTGAAGCTTTCTTT
once	TRBD2	TRBV7-2	TRBJ2-1	CASILRGGLTNEQFF	TGTGCCAGCATCCTGAGGGGAGGGCTGACTAATGAGCAGTTCTTC
NA	NA	TRBV6-6	TRBJ1-1	CASSYPPPEAFF	TGTGCCAGCAGTTACCCCCCTCCTGAAGCTTTCTTT
once	NA	TRBV5-6	TRBJ1-1	CASSPGDWTEAFF	TGTGCCAGCAGTCCAGGGGATTGGACTGAAGCTTTCTTT
NA	NA	TRBV7-3	TRBJ1-4	CASSLTGRGQSEKLFF	TGTGCCAGCAGCTTAACGGGGCGGGGGCAGAGTGAAAAACTGTTTTTT